This T cell receptor (beta chain) was identified during a study of graft-versus-host responses after intestinal transplantation. Study-wide background: Multivisceral, liver-intestinal, or isolated intestinal transplants were performed in recipients.

As for this clone: Its antigen is as yet unknown.

Germline V CDR1 and CDR2: LGHNA, YNFKEQ. CDR3 size: 15 residues. V was trimmed by 0 bases and J by 2 bases, leaving 10 bases between them. TCRdb keeps only in-frame clones here, not all; method: immunoSEQ multiplex PCR. The sample holds roughly 110,000 clones; approximately 92% are singletons and the top ten take about 0.25%. This TCR was recovered from a human donor who was the organ donor for an intestinal transplant. Sequences were derived from unstimulated CD4+ T cells sorted from spleen or lymph node cells, sampled before transplant. The chain combines TRBV4-2 with TRBJ1-1; no definite D call. CDR3 DNA: TGTGCCAGCAGCCAAGATCCGGGCAGTAACACTGAAGCTTTCTTT. This translates into CASSQDPGSNTEAFF.